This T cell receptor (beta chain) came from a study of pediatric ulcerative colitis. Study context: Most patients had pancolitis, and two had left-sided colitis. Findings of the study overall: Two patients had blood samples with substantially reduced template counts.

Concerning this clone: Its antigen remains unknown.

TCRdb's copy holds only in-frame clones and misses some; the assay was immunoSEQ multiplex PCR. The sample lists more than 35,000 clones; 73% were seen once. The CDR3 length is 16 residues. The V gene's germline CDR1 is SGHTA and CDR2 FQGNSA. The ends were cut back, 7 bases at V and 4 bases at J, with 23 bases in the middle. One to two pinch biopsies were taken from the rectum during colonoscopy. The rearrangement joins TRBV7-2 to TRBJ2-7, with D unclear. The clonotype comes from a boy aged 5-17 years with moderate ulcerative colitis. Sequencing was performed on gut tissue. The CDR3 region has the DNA TGTGCCAGCACCCTTACCCCCTCGAGCGAAGCTTACGAGCAGTACTTC. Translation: CASTLTPSSEAYEQYF.